One T cell receptor beta chain is described in this entry. This sample is part of a study of blood T cell repertoires in COVID-19. V lost 6 bases, J lost 6 bases, and 9 bases lay in between. The germline gives CDR1 SGHKS, CDR2 YYEKEE (reference sequence). The CDR3 extends over 12 amino acids. Data came from immunoSEQ multiplex PCR; TCRdb stores just in-frame clones and leaves some out. Altogether about 200,000 clones are present, 85% to 90% being singletons, with the ten largest covering roughly 4.2%. Source material: peripheral blood. The TCR was taken from a middle-aged man with acute or convalescent COVID-19. J is TRBJ2-2 and V is TRBV5-5, with unresolved D. The CDR3 spells CASTLVAGELFF. The CDR3 DNA follows: TGTGCCAGCACCCTTGTTGCCGGGGAGCTGTTTTTT.